The 27 T cell receptor beta chains in this list originate from one sample, sequenced in a study of human versus mouse CDR3 diversity and MHC coevolution. Measured with immunoSEQ multiplex PCR; TCRdb has only the in-frame clones, and not every one. Of fewer than 100,000 clones in the sample, 93% were seen once. Sequences were obtained from naive CD4+ T cells from blood. Documented subset: CD45RO-negative CD62L-positive naive CD4 T cells. The source is a person aged 25 to 69 in good health.

V gene TRBV6-5 combines with J gene TRBJ1-5, with 9 bases lining up with TRBD1. Unmatched junction bases numbered 7, after V lost 6 bases and J lost 4 bases. CDR1 and CDR2 from the germline V gene are MNHEY and SVGAGI. This CDR3 spans 15 amino acids. The CDR3, as DNA: TGTGCCAGCAGGCAACAGGGGGCAAATAATCAGCCCCAGCATTTT. Translated, it gives CASRQQGANNQPQHF.

This clone was recorded only once. The rearrangement links TRBV7-9 to TRBJ1-2, with a possible D match to TRBD1 (5 bases). V was shortened by 5 bases and J by 8 bases, with 21 bases between the two germline ends. The germline gives CDR1 SEHNR, CDR2 FQNEAQ (reference sequence). The CDR3 sequence is 15 residues long. The CDR3 DNA follows: TGTGCCAGCAGCCCGCCGGGACGGACTAGGGGAGGCTACACCTTC. Translation gives CASSPPGRTRGGYTF.

The CDR3 is CASSPGSSRDYEQYF. The CDR3 DNA sequence: TGTGCCAGCAGCCCCGGTAGCTCCAGGGACTACGAGCAGTACTTC. The chain joins TRBV11-2 to TRBJ2-7; maybe TRBD1 (5 bases). V dropped 5 bases and J dropped 3 bases, with 17 bases sitting between them. This CDR3 is 15 amino acids long. Germline-derived CDR1 and CDR2 are SGHAT and FQNNGV.

This chain links TRBV6-6 with TRBJ2-3, with 9 positions matching TRBD2. Germline CDR1 reads MNHNY; CDR2 reads SVGAGI (reference sequence). Trimming cost V 1 base and J 6 bases; bases outside gene matches: 8. The length of the CDR3 is 16 residues. CDR3 sequence reads: CASSYLRGGLVDTQYF. CDR3 sequence (DNA): TGTGCCAGCAGTTACTTGCGGGGGGGCCTCGTGGATACGCAGTATTTT.

The chain combines TRBV7-9 with TRBJ1-2; D remains ambiguous. There are 16 residues in the CDR3. Germline CDR1 SEHNR, CDR2 FQNEAQ (reference sequence). Trimming pared 1 base from V and 2 bases from J, leaving 14 bases between. CDR3 amino acids: CASSLGSRYMNYGYTF. CDR3 DNA: TGTGCCAGCAGCTTAGGGAGTCGATATATGAACTATGGCTACACCTTC.

The chain recombines TRBV18 with TRBJ2-1; 7 positions match TRBD1. The V and J ends lost 0 bases and 4 bases, in that order; junction bases with no gene match: 9. The CDR3 extends over 17 amino acids. Germline V gene lookup returns CDR1 KGHSH and CDR2 LQKENI. In DNA, the CDR3 is TGTGCCAGCTCACCACCGGGCCCAGGACAGGCTTACAATGAGCAGTTCTTC. It yields the protein CASSPPGPGQAYNEQFF. Looking up the rest from reference TRBV18 and TRBJ2-1 gives the full variable domain: NAGVMQNPRHLVRRRGQEARLRCSPMKGHSHVYWYRQLPEEGLKFMVYLQKENIIDESGMPKERFSAEFPKEGPSILRIQQVVRGDSAAYFCASSPPGPGQAYNEQFFGPGTRLTVL.

The chain is built from TRBV27 and TRBJ1-4, with D hard to call. There are 14 residues in the CDR3. The germline V gene encodes CDR1 MNHEY and CDR2 SMNVEV (reference sequence). V lost 3 bases and J 6 bases, leaving 11 bases between the germline ends. CDR3 in amino acids: CASSFSRLDEKLFF. In DNA, the CDR3 is TGTGCCAGCAGTTTTTCGCGGTTAGATGAAAAACTGTTTTTT.

This chain uses TRBV2 with TRBJ1-5; D gene unclear. The germline V gene has CDR1 SNHLY and CDR2 FYNNEI. The CDR3 has 14 amino acids. Trimming took off 10 bases at V and 1 base at J, with 14 bases between the two ends. This CDR3 reads CATHHGESNQPQHF. The DNA of the CDR3 is TGTGCCACTCATCACGGGGAAAGCAATCAGCCCCAGCATTTT.

The rearrangement links TRBV5-6 to TRBJ1-2; 8 nucleotides match TRBD1. This CDR3 contains 18 residues. Trimming cost V 4 bases and J 3 bases; bases outside gene matches: 17. CDR1 and CDR2 from the germline V gene are SGHDT and YYEEEE. The CDR3 bases are TGTGCCAGCAGCCGTCGAATCTTGGACAGGGAAAGGGACTATGGCTACACCTTC. This encodes CASSRRILDRERDYGYTF. Together with reference TRBV5-6 and TRBJ1-2, the CDR3 gives the full variable domain: DAGVTQSPTHLIKTRGQQVTLRCSPKSGHDTVSWYQQALGQGPQFIFQYYEEEERQRGNFPDRFSGHQFPNYSSELNVNALLLGDSALYLCASSRRILDRERDYGYTFGSGTRLTVV.

The chain combines TRBV4-2 with TRBJ1-2; D is unresolved. V gave up 4 bases and J gave up 4 bases, with 19 bases separating them. The CDR3 runs 16 residues. Germline CDR1 is LGHNA and CDR2 is YNFKEQ. CDR3 amino acids: CASSPSGVATPYGYTF. The CDR3 nucleotides read TGTGCCAGCAGCCCTAGCGGAGTTGCCACCCCCTATGGCTACACCTTC.

In this sample, this clone turned up once. The V gene is TRBV18, the J gene TRBJ1-2; maybe TRBD1 (5 bases). Germline loops: CDR1 KGHSH, CDR2 LQKENI. This CDR3 comprises 14 residues. V was cut by 0 bases and J by 3 bases, with 8 bases left in between. Here the CDR3 reads CASSPPLQDYGYTF. The CDR3 DNA follows: TGTGCCAGCTCACCACCGTTACAGGACTATGGCTACACCTTC.

This chain joins TRBV27 and TRBJ1-1; D unclear. Germline CDR1 and CDR2: MNHEY and SMNVEV (reference sequence). The CDR3 is made up of 15 amino acids. The V end lost 5 bases, the J end lost 11 bases, and 24 bases lay between the germline ends. This CDR3 is CASSPRPPQAYRAFF. CDR3 DNA sequence: TGTGCCAGCAGTCCCCGTCCCCCTCAAGCTTATCGGGCTTTCTTT.

This chain uses TRBV5-1 with TRBJ2-7, with 9 bases aligning to TRBD1. The V segment lost 0 bases and the J segment 2 bases; nucleotides outside the gene matches: 3. Looked up from germline, CDR1 is SGHRS and CDR2 is YFSETQ. The CDR3 runs to 15 residues. The CDR3 spells CASSLGQGEAYEQYF. In DNA form, the CDR3 reads TGCGCCAGCAGCTTGGGACAGGGGGAGGCCTACGAGCAGTACTTC.

V and J are TRBV19 and TRBJ1-1; D gene unclear. V was trimmed by 7 bases and J by 0 bases, leaving 12 bases between them. This CDR3 region has 14 residues. Germline CDR1 is LNHDA and CDR2 is SQIVND (reference sequence). The CDR3 DNA reads TGTGCCAGTACACGATCTCCTATGAACACTGAAGCTTTCTTT. Residues: CASTRSPMNTEAFF.

The chain links TRBV6-1 to TRBJ1-5, with D possibly matching TRBD1 (5 bases). V lost 0 bases to trimming and J lost 3 bases, with 12 bases between them. The CDR3 runs 16 residues. CDR1 and CDR2 (germline): MNHNS, SASEGT. CDR3 nucleotides: TGTGCCAGCAGTGAAGCCCCGCAGGGTATCAATCAGCCCCAGCATTTT. Amino acids: CASSEAPQGINQPQHF.

V usage is TRBV6-1 and J usage is TRBJ1-4; no definite D call. V was clipped by 1 base and J by 10 bases, with 7 bases between them. Germline lookup yields CDR1 MNHNS and CDR2 SASEGT. The CDR3 totals 12 residues. CDR3 DNA sequence: TGTGCCAGCAGTGAAGATCACGGAAAACTGTTTTTT. Translating gives CASSEDHGKLFF.

The chain is built from TRBV19 and TRBJ1-2, with D possibly being TRBD1 (5 bases). V was cut by 5 bases and J by 8 bases, with 12 bases left in between. The CDR3 runs to 12 residues. Germline V gives CDR1 LNHDA, CDR2 SQIVND (reference sequence). CDR3 in DNA: TGTGCCAGTAGTTCAGGGCAGATGGGCTACACCTTC. Translation: CASSSGQMGYTF.

The chain couples TRBV11-2 to TRBJ2-7; perhaps TRBD2 as D (6 bases). The germline V gene has CDR1 SGHAT and CDR2 FQNNGV. Deletions cut 3 bases from V and 3 bases from J, with 12 bases between. The CDR3 contains 14 residues. CDR3 amino acids: CASSLVRRGYEQYF. In DNA form, the CDR3 reads TGTGCCAGCAGCTTGGTCAGGCGGGGCTACGAGCAGTACTTC. The full variable domain, its missing parts supplied by reference TRBV11-2 and TRBJ2-7, is EAGVAQSPRYKIIEKRQSVAFWCNPISGHATLYWYQQILGQGPKLLIQFQNNGVVDDSQLPKDRFSAERLKGVDSTLKIQPAKLEDSAVYLCASSLVRRGYEQYFGPGTRLTVT.

The chain carries TRBV7-8 and TRBJ2-2, with TRBD1 identical over 7 bases. V lost 3 bases to trimming and J lost 4 bases; unmatched junction nucleotides: 8. The CDR3 is 16 residues long. CDR1 SGHVS and CDR2 FQNEAQ come from the germline V gene. The DNA for the CDR3 is TGTGCCAGCAGCTTCATCCGGGGACAGACCACCGGGGAGCTGTTTTTT. Encoded protein: CASSFIRGQTTGELFF.

Regarding this clone: Compared with germline, one end of the junction differs, possibly owing to a read error. V and J are TRBV5-1 and TRBJ2-1, with no clear D. This CDR3 region has 12 residues. Germline V lookup: CDR1 SGHRS, CDR2 YFSETQ. The CDR3 sequence is CASSPSFNEQFF. Written as DNA, the CDR3 is TGCGCCAGCAGCCCCTCCTTCAATGAGCAGTTCTTC.

V and J are TRBV6-5 and TRBJ1-1; 8 bases are shared with TRBD1. Per germline, CDR1 MNHEY and CDR2 SVGAGI. The CDR3 consists of 15 residues. V shed 5 bases, J shed 5 bases, and the junction held 10 bases outside the gene matches. This CDR3 is CASSPDLTGGTEAFF. The DNA of the CDR3 is TGTGCCAGCAGTCCCGACTTAACAGGGGGGACTGAAGCTTTCTTT.

This chain connects TRBV7-6 to TRBJ2-5; D call uncertain. The end of the DNA aligns better with TRBJ2-7, so the J call may be wrong. The CDR3 has 13 residues. Per the germline V gene, CDR1 is SGHVS and CDR2 is FNYEAQ. The CDR3 protein is CASRPGNSYEQYF. The DNA of the CDR3 is TGTGCCAGTCGTCCAGGAAACTCCTACGAGCAGTACTTC.

The rearrangement links TRBV5-6 to TRBJ1-2; D might be TRBD1 (5 bases). V gave up 4 bases and J gave up 0 bases, with 16 bases separating them. Germline CDR1 reads SGHDT; CDR2 reads YYEEEE. This CDR3 has 16 residues. The CDR3 sequence: CASSVPGLGANYGYTF. The CDR3 nucleotides are TGTGCCAGCAGCGTCCCGGGACTGGGAGCTAACTATGGCTACACCTTC. The variable domain in full, with the rest retrieved from reference TRBV5-6 and TRBJ1-2, is DAGVTQSPTHLIKTRGQQVTLRCSPKSGHDTVSWYQQALGQGPQFIFQYYEEEERQRGNFPDRFSGHQFPNYSSELNVNALLLGDSALYLCASSVPGLGANYGYTFGSGTRLTVV.

This chain links TRBV7-9 with TRBJ2-7; 8 positions match TRBD1. Germline V gene data show CDR1 as SEHNR and CDR2 as FQNEAQ (reference sequence). V shed 7 bases, J shed 3 bases, and the junction held 8 bases outside the gene matches. This CDR3 spans 14 amino acids. Here the CDR3 DNA reads TGTGCCAGCACCAACCTCGACAGGGGCTACGAGCAGTACTTC. Its translation is CASTNLDRGYEQYF.

This chain joins TRBV28 and TRBJ2-5, with TRBD1 matching 7 bases. CDR1 MDHEN and CDR2 SYDVKM come from the germline V gene. With 5 bases clipped from V and 0 bases from J, the junction kept 6 bases outside the gene matches. The CDR3 is made up of 15 amino acids. In DNA form, the CDR3 reads TGTGCCAGCAGTGCGGACAGGCAAAACCAAGAGACCCAGTACTTC. Translating gives CASSADRQNQETQYF.

The gene calls are TRBV7-9 and TRBJ2-7, with 8 bases identical to TRBD1. Unmatched junction bases numbered 10, after V lost 5 bases and J lost 7 bases. CDR3 length: 14 residues. CDR1 is SEHNR, CDR2 FQNEAQ, per germline (reference sequence). This CDR3 reads CASSPQGARVEQYF. CDR3 nucleotides: TGTGCCAGCAGCCCCCAGGGGGCGCGTGTTGAGCAGTACTTC.

For this clone: The same CDR3 arises from other DNA sequences in this sample as well. V and J are TRBV9 and TRBJ2-5; D call uncertain. CDR3 size: 11 residues. With 3 bases removed from V and 2 bases from J, the gap between germline ends came to 2 bases. Germline V CDR1 and CDR2: SGDLS, YYNGEE. CDR3 sequence: CASSAQETQYF. The CDR3 bases are TGTGCCAGCAGCGCGCAAGAGACCCAGTACTTC.